The 6 T cell receptor beta chains in this list originate from one sample, sequenced in a study of shared T cell receptors in the human thymus. TCRdb's table, derived via immunoSEQ multiplex PCR, lists solely in-frame clones and lacks some. The sample has 650,000 to 950,000 clones, 70% to 90% seen once; the top ten hold 0.0095% to 0.013%. These sequences were also reported in another study, on human thymus T cells.

Sequencing was done on a sample of thymocytes. The origin of the receptors is a girl under three years old with a congenital heart defect.

This chain connects TRBV2 to TRBJ1-2; TRBD1 agrees at 10 bases. The CDR3 consists of 13 residues. CDR1 is SNHLY, CDR2 FYNNEI, per germline. V gave up 4 bases and J gave up 6 bases; unmatched junction bases: 2. The DNA of the CDR3 is TGTGCCAGCAGTGTTGGGACAGGGGATGGCTACACCTTC. It specifies CASSVGTGDGYTF.

In this sample, this clone turned up a few times. The V and J genes are TRBV4-3 and TRBJ2-2; 10 bases map to TRBD2. J gave up 4 bases and V 4 bases, and 6 bases lay outside the gene matches. The CDR3 runs to 16 residues. The germline gives CDR1 LGHNA, CDR2 YSLEER. The CDR3 sequence is CASSPTAGGPTGELFF. CDR3 in DNA: TGCGCCAGCAGCCCCACAGCGGGGGGGCCCACCGGGGAGCTGTTTTTT.

This clone was detected once. This chain connects TRBV7-9 to TRBJ1-4; D perhaps matches TRBD1 (6 bases). The CDR3 sequence is 16 residues long. Per germline, CDR1 SEHNR and CDR2 FQNEAQ (reference sequence). Trimming removed 1 base from V and 7 bases from J, with 16 bases in between. CDR3 nucleotides: TGTGCCAGCAGCTTAGGACAGGATTCACATGGTGAAAAACTGTTTTTT. Translated, it gives CASSLGQDSHGEKLFF. Combining the CDR3 with reference TRBV7-9 and TRBJ1-4 gives the whole variable domain DTGVSQNPRHKITKRGQNVTFRCDPISEHNRLYWYRQTLGQGPEFLTYFQNEAQLEKSRLLSDRFSAERPKGSFSTLEIQRTEQGDSAMYLCASSLGQDSHGEKLFFGSGTQLSVL.

This chain joins TRBV7-2 and TRBJ1-2, with a tentative D call TRBD1 (6 bases). The CDR3 runs 16 residues. The germline CDR1 and CDR2 sequences are SGHTA and FQGNSA. The germline V and J ends were trimmed by 7 bases and 2 bases, with 20 bases remaining between them. The CDR3 DNA is TGTGCCAGCATCCCGACAGGCCTCCACCTCAACTATGGCTACACCTTC. This translates into CASIPTGLHLNYGYTF.

J is TRBJ1-5 and V is TRBV30; D unclear. The CDR3 extends over 16 amino acids. Germline lookup yields CDR1 GTSNPN and CDR2 SVGIG (reference sequence). The V end lost 0 bases, the J end lost 2 bases, and 14 bases lay between the germline ends. The CDR3 nucleotides read TGTGCCTGGAGTGTCACGCGGCACCTGGGCAATCAGCCCCAGCATTTT. The encoded protein is CAWSVTRHLGNQPQHF.

DNA for the CDR3: TGTGCCAGCAGTCTGGGACTAGCGAATGAGCAGTTCTTC. This gives the protein CASSLGLANEQFF. The gene calls are TRBV6-5 and TRBJ2-1, with 10 bases fitting TRBD2. Trimming cost V 5 bases and J 7 bases; bases outside gene matches: 2. Germline CDR1 MNHEY, CDR2 SVGAGI. The CDR3 loop spans 13 amino acids.